There are many counts of the clone carrying this TCR beta chain. Antigen unknown. This CDR3 spans 14 amino acids. With 8 bases removed from V and 0 bases from J, the gap between germline ends came to 14 bases. Germline V lookup: CDR1 SNHLY, CDR2 FYNNEI. These data originate in a study of human T cells and chemical hapten exposure. Study-level points and caveats: Patch test score showed a positive correlation with PT1 expanded TCR counts.

Time point specified: patch test 2, 6 weeks after DPC sensitization. Indicated treatment: therapeutic diphenylcyclopropenone sensitization with weekly scalp DPC. Total RNA was isolated from whole blood that had not been fractionated. Via MiXCR, TCRdb re-called the RACE reads, giving one row per CDR3 protein. Of over 100,000 distinct CDR3 sequences listed, 9.2% are singletons. The material sequenced was whole blood, taken in connection with sensitization to the hapten diphenylcyclopropenone (DPC). The clonotype was recovered from a woman between 40 and 50 years old with alopecia areata. Some clones in this sample may be carry-over from other donors' samples. V usage is TRBV2 and J usage is TRBJ2-7; no reliable D call. The CDR3 is CASERARTSYEQYF. The CDR3 DNA reads as TGTGCCAGCGAAAGGGCCAGGACCTCCTACGAGCAGTACTTC.